This T cell receptor (beta chain) was identified during a study of PD-1 blockade in mismatch repair-deficient tumors. Only in-frame clones appear in the TCRdb table, and some are missing; sequencing was by immunoSEQ multiplex PCR. The sample contains 50,000 to 75,000 clones, around 88% of which appear only once. Trimming left V 0 bases short and J 0 bases short, with 9 bases between. CDR3 size: 16 residues. Per the germline V gene, CDR1 is LGHNT and CDR2 is FRNRAP. The sample was peripheral blood, taken 52 weeks after starting pembrolizumab. J is TRBJ2-1 and V is TRBV12-5; possible D gene TRBD2, 6 bases. The TCR comes from an adult with mismatch repair-deficient cancer. CDR3 nucleotides: TGTGCTAGTGGTTTGGTCCGGGGACTCTCCTACAATGAGCAGTTCTTC. This encodes CASGLVRGLSYNEQFF.